This entry describes one TCR beta chain. Time point indicated: pretreatment peripheral blood. All patients carried locally advanced or metastatic urothelial carcinoma. The sample belongs to a study of PD-L1 blockade in urothelial cancer. The CDR3 loop spans 16 amino acids. Germline loops: CDR1 LNHDA, CDR2 SQIVND (reference sequence). V gave up 3 bases and J gave up 0 bases, with 12 bases separating them. TCRdb's copy holds only in-frame clones and misses some; the assay was immunoSEQ multiplex PCR. The sample consists of some 74,000 clones, 85% of them appearing once. The TCR originated in a man aged 35 to 55 with urothelial cancer. This chain uses TRBV19 with TRBJ2-1; a weak D match, TRBD2 (5 bases). This material consisted of PBMCs, taken around atezolizumab (anti-PD-L1) treatment. CDR3 protein: CASSIQAGRSYNEQFF. CDR3 bases: TGTGCCAGTAGTATTCAGGCGGGCCGCTCCTACAATGAGCAGTTCTTC.